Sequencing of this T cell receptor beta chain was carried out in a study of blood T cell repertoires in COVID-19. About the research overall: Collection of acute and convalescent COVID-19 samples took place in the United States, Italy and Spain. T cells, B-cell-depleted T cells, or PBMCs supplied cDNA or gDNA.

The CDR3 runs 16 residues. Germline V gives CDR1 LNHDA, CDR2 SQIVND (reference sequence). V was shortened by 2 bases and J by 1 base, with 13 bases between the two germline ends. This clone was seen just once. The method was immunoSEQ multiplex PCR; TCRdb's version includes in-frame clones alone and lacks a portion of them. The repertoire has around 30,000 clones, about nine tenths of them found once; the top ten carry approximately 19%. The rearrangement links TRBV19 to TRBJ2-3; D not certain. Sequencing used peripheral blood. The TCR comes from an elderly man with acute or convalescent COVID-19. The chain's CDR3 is CASSISRYGGTDTQYF. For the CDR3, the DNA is TGTGCCAGTAGTATATCCAGGTATGGTGGCACAGATACGCAGTATTTT.